A selection of T cell receptor beta chains follows, all from one sample in a study of PD-1 blockade in classical Hodgkin lymphoma. Generated by immunoSEQ multiplex PCR, the TCRdb table keeps only in-frame clones and is missing some. The data hold about 21,000 clones, with 70% to 80% observed a single time. The specimen was peripheral blood mononuclear cells (PBMCs), collected at baseline. These receptors originate from a human donor with classical Hodgkin lymphoma. Both conserved end residues are part of each CDR3. Fields, in order: CDR3 protein, V gene, J gene.

CDR3: CASSIGLSGSYEQYF
V: TRBV19
J: TRBJ2-7

CDR3: CASRQTGWGNYGYTF
V: TRBV7-2
J: TRBJ1-2

CDR3: CASSPWPGDYGYTF
V: TRBV5-6
J: TRBJ1-2

CDR3: CASSVYSGELFF
V: TRBV19
J: TRBJ2-2

CDR3: CASSYSGRLAGDVQYF
V: TRBV6-5
J: TRBJ2-7

CDR3: CASSERGVDTQYF
V: TRBV5-6
J: TRBJ2-3

CDR3: CASAGWSGEQYF
V: TRBV19
J: TRBJ2-7

CDR3: CASSSRTGTPYEQYF
V: TRBV7-2
J: TRBJ2-7

CDR3: CASSQALTDSYGYTF
V: TRBV4-3
J: TRBJ1-2

CDR3: CASSWEGGQTQYF
V: TRBV27
J: TRBJ2-5

CDR3: CASSESAGGTGELFF
V: TRBV10-1
J: TRBJ2-2

CDR3: CASSFVGNTGELFF
V: TRBV6-5
J: TRBJ2-2

CDR3: CASSLRDEQYF
V: TRBV2
J: TRBJ2-7

CDR3: CASSRTSGPGHRDF
V: TRBV5-1
J: TRBJ1-2

CDR3: CASSLNFGELFF
V: TRBV28
J: TRBJ2-2

CDR3: CASSSGTRAETQYF
V: TRBV28
J: TRBJ2-5

CDR3: CASSVWQENYGYTF
V: TRBV19
J: TRBJ1-2

CDR3: CASSYSRGTGEKLFF
V: TRBV6-5
J: TRBJ1-4

CDR3: CASSQGEGQGSPLHF
V: TRBV4-2
J: TRBJ1-6

CDR3: CASSPGTVETQYF
V: TRBV6-5
J: TRBJ2-5

CDR3: CASSVRTGSYEQYF
V: TRBV28
J: TRBJ2-7

CDR3: CASSQVGVPGELFF
V: TRBV4-3
J: TRBJ2-2

CDR3: CASSFGTDTQYF
V: TRBV6-5
J: TRBJ2-3

CDR3: CASSLIGVAKNIQYF
V: TRBV5-1
J: TRBJ2-4

CDR3: CAWSESGPEAFF
V: TRBV30
J: TRBJ1-1

CDR3: CASSLGRYSEKLFF
V: TRBV7-8
J: TRBJ1-4

CDR3: CASSFAGGLGEQYF
V: TRBV7-9
J: TRBJ2-7

CDR3: CASSRTGSSGNTIYF
V: TRBV11-3
J: TRBJ1-3